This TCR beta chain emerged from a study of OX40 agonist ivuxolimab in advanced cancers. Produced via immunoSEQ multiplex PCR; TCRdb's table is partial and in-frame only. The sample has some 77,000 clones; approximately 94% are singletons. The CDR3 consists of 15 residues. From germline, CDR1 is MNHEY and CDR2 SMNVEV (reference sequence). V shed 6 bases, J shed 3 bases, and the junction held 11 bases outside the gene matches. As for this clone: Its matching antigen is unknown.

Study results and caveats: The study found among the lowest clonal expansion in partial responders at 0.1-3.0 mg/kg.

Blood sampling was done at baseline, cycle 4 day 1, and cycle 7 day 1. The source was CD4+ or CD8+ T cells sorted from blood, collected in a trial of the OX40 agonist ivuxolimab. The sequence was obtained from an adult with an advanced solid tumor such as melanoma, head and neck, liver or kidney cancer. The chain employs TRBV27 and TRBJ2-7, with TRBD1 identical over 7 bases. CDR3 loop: CASRGSWTGLYEQYF. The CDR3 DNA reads TGTGCCAGCAGAGGAAGCTGGACAGGCCTCTACGAGCAGTACTTC.